The 27 T cell receptor beta chains reported below all come from one sample, sequenced in a study of tumor-infiltrating lymphocytes in primary liver carcinoma. TCR beta cDNA was prepared out of roughly 500 ng total RNA by means of a constant-region primer. Three nested multiplex PCR rounds, a slightly modified ARM-PCR, produced the libraries for TCR beta. PCR rounds one and two used TRBV1-TRBV30 forward primers with a C-beta reverse primer for 10 cycles each. TCRdb processed the multiplex PCR reads anew with MiXCR; each CDR3 protein has one entry. The data show about 190,000 distinct CDR3 sequences, around 85% seen once. Co-extracted RNA and DNA came from approximately 20-30 mg of unsorted bulk tissue. The specimen sequenced was tumor tissue from primary liver carcinoma. These receptors were obtained from a middle-aged man with primary liver carcinoma and hepatitis B virus infection.

This clonotype appeared once. Since no conserved phenylalanine or tryptophan closes the CDR3, a read error is the likely cause. The rearrangement uses TRBV29-1 and TRBJ1-2, with D uncertain. The CDR3 runs to 10 residues. Trimming cost V 5 bases and J 9 bases, with 10 bases left between them. In germline, CDR1 is SQVTM, CDR2 ANQGSEA. The CDR3 reads CSVNTDRYTL. CDR3 sequence (DNA): TGCAGCGTTAACACCGACCGCTACACCTTA.

As to this clonotype: The CDR3 does not end in the conserved phenylalanine or tryptophan, so this is likely a read error. The V gene is TRBV6-1, the J gene TRBJ2-3; D gene unclear. Germline-derived CDR1 and CDR2 are MNHNS and SASEGT. Trimming stripped 10 bases from V and 2 bases from J, with 13 bases between. The CDR3 extends over 13 amino acids. CDR3 protein: CAITSSYTDTQYL. As DNA, the CDR3 is TGTGCCATCACATCGAGCTACACAGATACGCAGTATTTA.

The table lists this clonotype with a count of one. The V and J genes are TRBV9 and TRBJ2-7, with 7 bases identical to TRBD2. The V and J ends lost 3 bases and 6 bases, in that order; junction bases with no gene match: 9. CDR3 length: 14 amino acids. The germline gives CDR1 SGDLS, CDR2 YYNGEE. The CDR3 nucleotides read TGTGCCAGCAGCGGTTCGGCGGGAGCCAGCGAGCAGTACTTC. Translation: CASSGSAGASEQYF.

This rearrangement joins TRBV6-5 to TRBJ2-3, with 7 bases that match TRBD2. V lost 7 bases to trimming and J lost 12 bases; unmatched junction nucleotides: 19. The V gene's germline CDR1 is MNHEY and CDR2 SVGAGI. This CDR3 comprises 15 residues. The CDR3 loop reads CASNPGLVGTGTQYF. In DNA, the CDR3 is TGTGCCAGCAACCCAGGACTAGTGGGAACAGGAACTCAGTATTTT.

This clonotype has only one observation. Sequence at one end of the junction differs from germline and may be a read error. V gene TRBV5-6 combines with J gene TRBJ2-1; 10 bases line up with TRBD2. This CDR3 comprises 18 residues. Germline CDR1 SGHDT, CDR2 YYEEEE. The CDR3 sequence is CASRFGLAGVSSYNGQFF. The CDR3, as DNA: TGTGCCAGCAGATTTGGGCTAGCGGGAGTCAGCTCCTACAATGGGCAGTTCTTC.

Concerning this clonotype itself: Germline is not matched at one junction end, which may reflect a read error. The V call is TRBV29-1, the J call TRBJ2-5, with D possibly being TRBD1 (6 bases). CDR1 is SQVTM and CDR2 is ANQGSEA in the germline V gene. The CDR3 spans 12 residues. The CDR3 loop is CSVTQGWTTRYF. The CDR3, as DNA: TGCAGCGTGACACAGGGATGGACGACCCGGTACTTC.

Of note for this clonotype: One end of the junction fails to match germline, which may point to a read error. The chain links TRBV29-1 to TRBJ2-4; D gene unclear. This CDR3 has 14 amino acids. Germline V gene data show CDR1 as SQVTM and CDR2 as ANQGSEA. CDR3 coding DNA: TGCAACGTTGAAGATCAGTGTTCCAAAAACAATCAGTACTTC. Protein sequence: CNVEDQCSKNNQYF.

Notes on this clonotype: One end of the junction does not line up with germline, which may come from a read error. The chain uses TRBV6-6 and TRBJ1-2, with no clear D. Per germline, CDR1 MNHNY and CDR2 SVGAGI (reference sequence). The CDR3 is made up of 11 amino acids. CDR3 DNA: TGTGTCAGCACTGATGGGAGAGGCTACACCTTC. It yields the protein CVSTDGRGYTF.

In regard to this clonotype: At one end, the junction sequence differs from germline, possibly due to a read error. This rearrangement joins TRBV6-1 to TRBJ2-1, with TRBD1 matching over 7 bases. This CDR3 has 15 amino acids. Germline CDR1 and CDR2: MNHNS and SASEGT. The CDR3 nucleotides read TGTGACAGCATCGTGACAGGGAGTTCCTACAATAAACAGTTCTTC. Protein product: CDSIVTGSSYNKQFF.

As regards this clonotype: The junction differs from germline at one of its ends, possibly a read error. The chain couples TRBV29-1 to TRBJ1-1, with 8 bases matching TRBD1. CDR1 and CDR2 from the germline V gene are SQVTM and ANQGSEA. The CDR3 is 14 amino acids. The CDR3 spells CSMTGDAMNTEAFF. The CDR3 region has the DNA TGCAGCATGACAGGGGATGCAATGAACACTGAGGCTTTCTTT. The whole variable domain, filled in from reference TRBV29-1 and TRBJ1-1, reads SAVISQKPSRDICQRGTSLTIQCQVDSQVTMMFWYRQQPGQSLTLIATANQGSEATYESGFVIDKFPISRPNLTFSTLTVSNMSPEDSSIYLCSMTGDAMNTEAFFGQGTRLTVV.

This clonotype has a single count. A much larger clone lies a single base off, so this may be a read error. The chain recombines TRBV7-3 with TRBJ1-1; the D is unclear. CDR3 length: 13 residues. CDR1 is SGHTA, CDR2 FQGTGA, per germline. CDR3 residues: CASILGYNTEAFF. Here the CDR3 DNA reads TGTGCCAGCATCTTAGGCTACAACACTGAAGCTTTCTTT.

As regards this clonotype: Likely a read error: the CDR3 ends without its conserved phenylalanine or tryptophan. V is TRBV5-8 and J is TRBJ2-1; tentatively, D is TRBD2 (6 bases). The germline CDR1 and CDR2 sequences are SGHTS and YDEGEE. The CDR3 contains 15 residues. The V end was cut by 4 bases, the J end by 8 bases, with 19 bases between. CDR3 in DNA: TGTGCCAGCAGCCCCTCTGTAATGGGAGGCTATGAGCAGTTCTCC. Translating it yields CASSPSVMGGYEQFS.

Worth noting for this clonotype: The junction does not match germline at one end; this may be a read error. The V and J genes are TRBV4-2 and TRBJ1-1; D is ambiguous. The V gene's germline CDR1 is LGHNA and CDR2 YNFKEQ. The CDR3 runs to 14 residues. Here the CDR3 DNA reads TGTGCCAGCAGCAAAAACCAGAGAGGCGCTGAAGCTTTCTTC. Its translation: CASSKNQRGAEAFF.

In regard to this clonotype: Sequence at one end of the junction differs from germline and may be a read error. The genes are TRBV29-1 and TRBJ1-5, with 9 bases that match TRBD1. This CDR3 is 13 amino acids long. Germline assignment: CDR1 SQVTM and CDR2 ANQGSEA. The CDR3 sequence: CSVETGGNQSQHF. The CDR3 bases are TGCAGTGTTGAAACAGGGGGCAATCAGTCCCAGCATTTT.

As to this clonotype: The missing conserved phenylalanine or tryptophan at the end of this CDR3 makes a read error likely. The chain is built from TRBV7-9 and TRBJ1-2; D might be TRBD1 (5 bases). The germline V gene encodes CDR1 SEHNR and CDR2 FQNEAQ (reference sequence). Trimming cost V 5 bases and J 8 bases, with 18 bases left between them. This CDR3 region has 14 residues. CDR3 sequence: CASSEAGGYEGYTL. The CDR3 DNA follows: TGTGCCAGCAGCGAAGCTGGGGGGTATGAAGGCTACACCTTA.

Regarding this clonotype: A read error may account for a junction end that differs from germline. This sequence joins TRBV6-1 and TRBJ2-1, with no clear D. Germline CDR1 reads MNHNS; CDR2 reads SASEGT. This CDR3 is built from 15 residues. CDR3 in amino acids: CASIREYRSYSEQFF. The CDR3 DNA reads as TGTGCTAGCATCCGAGAATACCGCTCCTACAGTGAGCAGTTCTTC.

This clonotype has a count of ten or more. The chain is built from TRBV10-3 and TRBJ2-3, with 10 bases that match TRBD2. The CDR3 spans 17 residues. V was pared by 7 bases and J by 0 bases, with 10 bases of the junction left unmatched. Germline assignment: CDR1 ENHRY and CDR2 SYGVKD. In DNA, the CDR3 is TGTGCCATCAAAGATCCTAGCGGGGGATCTAGCACAGATACGCAGTATTTT. Protein product: CAIKDPSGGSSTDTQYF.

Concerning this clonotype: Since a much larger clone is just one base distant, this may be a read error. Since the CDR3 does not end with the conserved phenylalanine or tryptophan, this likely comes from a read error. The chain uses TRBV11-1 and TRBJ2-7, with D tentatively TRBD2 (5 bases). This CDR3 has 17 amino acids. Germline V gene sequence: CDR1 SGHAT, CDR2 FQDESV (reference sequence). The CDR3 nucleotides read TGTGCCAACAGCCTAGGGCCGGCGGGTGAAAGCTCCTACGAGCAGTACTCC. Protein sequence: CANSLGPAGESSYEQYS.

This sequence joins TRBV6-6 and TRBJ1-1; D is possibly TRBD1 (6 bases). Germline V gives CDR1 MNHNY, CDR2 SVGAGI (reference sequence). V was pared by 6 bases and J by 3 bases, with 11 bases between. The CDR3 loop spans 13 amino acids. CDR3 DNA sequence: TGTGCCAGCAGAACCCCAGGGGACACTGAAGCTTTCTTT. This encodes CASRTPGDTEAFF.

A remark on this clonotype: A junction boundary mismatches the germline segment, possibly from a read error. CDR3 in amino acids: CGSSLHGNEQFF. DNA for the CDR3: TGTGGCAGCAGCCTACACGGCAATGAGCAGTTCTTC. V gene TRBV7-9 combines with J gene TRBJ2-1; D call uncertain. The CDR3 length is 12 residues. CDR1 is SEHNR, CDR2 FQNEAQ, per germline (reference sequence).

This clonotype was detected ten times or more. The CDR3, as DNA: TGTGCCAGCAGTACCACCTTAGCGGGAGGGCGGTACGAGCAGTACTTC. It translates to CASSTTLAGGRYEQYF. This chain uses TRBV28 with TRBJ2-7, with 11 bases identical to TRBD2. In germline, CDR1 is MDHEN, CDR2 SYDVKM. The junction had 10 bases not matched to a gene; V was cut back by 5 bases and J by 4 bases. The CDR3 covers 16 residues.

About this clonotype itself: At one end the junction does not follow the germline gene, possibly because of a read error. The genes are TRBV5-1 and TRBJ2-7; D may be TRBD2 (5 bases). The CDR3 runs 13 residues. In germline, CDR1 is SGHRS, CDR2 YFSETQ. CDR3 DNA: TGCGCCAGCAGGGAAGCTACTAGTTACGAGCAGTATTTC. This encodes CASREATSYEQYF.

Comments on this clonotype: A much larger clone is a single base away; this may be a read error. The J gene is TRBJ2-7, the V gene TRBV7-8; D might be TRBD1 (5 bases). Germline V gene lookup returns CDR1 SGHVS and CDR2 FQNEAQ. Trimming took off 1 base at V and 2 bases at J, with 9 bases between the two ends. The CDR3 sequence is 14 residues long. The CDR3 here is CASSLVPGTYEQYF. The DNA of the CDR3 is TGTGCCAGCAGCTTAGTTCCAGGGACCTACGAGCAGTACTTC.

Worth noting for this clonotype: A much more abundant neighbour one base away suggests this may be a read error. V gene TRBV5-1 combines with J gene TRBJ2-3; D gene ambiguous. The CDR3 length is 14 residues. Looked up from germline, CDR1 is SGHRS and CDR2 is YFSETQ. CDR3 protein: CASSSQSDTNTQYF. For the CDR3, the DNA is TGCGCCAGCAGCTCTCAATCTGACACAAATACGCAGTATTTT.

This chain connects TRBV6-2 or TRBV6-3 to TRBJ2-3; no clear D. Matching the DNA end better, TRBJ1-5 makes the J call doubtful. The CDR3 extends over 15 amino acids. Germline-derived CDR1 and CDR2 are MNHEY and SVGEGT. The CDR3 DNA reads TGTGCCAGCAGTTATAGCGGGAGGGAAACAGATATGCAGCATTTT. Translating gives CASSYSGRETDMQHF.

Comment on this clonotype: It is likely a read error, because the conserved phenylalanine at the end of the CDR3 is missing. The genes are TRBV10-2 and TRBJ2-7, with 9 nucleotides matching TRBD1. The CDR3 loop spans 14 amino acids. Germline CDR1 and CDR2: WSHSY and SAAADI. After removal of 5 bases from V and 7 bases from J, the junction contained 9 bases not matched to a gene. CDR3 sequence: CASSPTGGRGEQYL. CDR3 in DNA: TGCGCCAGCAGTCCCACAGGGGGCCGGGGAGAGCAGTACTTG.

There are a few counts of this clonotype. This chain links TRBV18 with TRBJ2-1; D may be TRBD2 (6 bases). Trimming took off 5 bases at V and 6 bases at J, with 11 bases between the two ends. CDR1 is KGHSH and CDR2 is LQKENI in the germline V gene. The CDR3 totals 13 residues. CDR3 sequence reads: CASSSGLRNEQFF. CDR3 DNA sequence: TGTGCCAGCTCATCGGGACTCCGCAATGAGCAGTTCTTC.